This TCR beta chain was sequenced for a study of cytomegalovirus exposure and HLA in healthy donors. General study points: Rare TCR sequences dominated, though some public TCRs recurred in many donors. The authors enumerated around 150 TCR beta chains as linked to cytomegalovirus. In a later analysis, CMV-associated beta chains were mostly HLA-associated, it appeared.

The germline V gene encodes CDR1 SEHNR and CDR2 FQNEAQ (reference sequence). Trimming removed 0 bases from V and 13 bases from J, with 9 bases in between. This CDR3 comprises 11 residues. This PCR relied on a set of 60 Vbeta primers and 13 Jbeta primers. The data were produced by immunoSEQ multiplex PCR, yet TCRdb's version contains in-frame clones alone and is incomplete. The table lists under 150,000 clones, approximately 79% of them singletons. A word on this clone: Antigen unknown.

The sequence was collected from a male donor in good health and CMV-seronegative. The chain links TRBV7-9 to TRBJ1-2; D remains ambiguous. The sample consisted of PBMCs. This CDR3 is CASSLAPPSTF. CDR3 DNA sequence: TGTGCCAGCAGCTTAGCCCCACCTAGCACCTTC.